This TCR beta chain is drawn from a study of metastatic and nonmetastatic thyroid tumors. About the research overall: Comparative analysis of repertoires was undertaken across blood and tumor or nodule tissue obtained from malignant and benign thyroid patients.

The V end was cut by 0 bases, the J end by 0 bases, with 6 bases between. The CDR3 is made up of 15 amino acids. The V gene's germline CDR1 is DFQATT and CDR2 SNEGSKA (reference sequence). With MiXCR, TCRdb reprocessed the PCR reads. The repertoire includes over 10,000 clones, 31% of them detected once, and roughly 12% sits in the top ten. Before thyroid surgery, none of the patients had received any treatment. This chain connects TRBV20-1 to TRBJ1-6, with D perhaps matching TRBD1 (6 bases). The sample comprised tumor tissue. The receptor was isolated from a female donor with papillary thyroid cancer or a benign thyroid nodule (not recorded which). Some clones in this sample may be carry-over from other donors' samples. As DNA, the CDR3 is TGCAGTGCTAGAGAACAGGGCTCCTATAATTCACCCCTCCACTTT. Translation gives CSAREQGSYNSPLHF.